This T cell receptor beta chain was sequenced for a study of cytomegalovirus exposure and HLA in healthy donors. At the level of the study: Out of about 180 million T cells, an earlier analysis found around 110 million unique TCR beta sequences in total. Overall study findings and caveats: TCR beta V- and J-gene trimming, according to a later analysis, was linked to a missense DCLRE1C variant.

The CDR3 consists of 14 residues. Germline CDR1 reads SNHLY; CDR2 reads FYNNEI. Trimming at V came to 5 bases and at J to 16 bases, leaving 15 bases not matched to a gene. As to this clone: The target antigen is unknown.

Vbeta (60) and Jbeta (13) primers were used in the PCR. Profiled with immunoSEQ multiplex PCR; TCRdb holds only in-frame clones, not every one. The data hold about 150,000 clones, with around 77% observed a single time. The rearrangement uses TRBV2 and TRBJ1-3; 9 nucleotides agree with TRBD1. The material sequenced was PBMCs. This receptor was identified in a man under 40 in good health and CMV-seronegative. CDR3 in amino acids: CASSLVPGQGGTYF. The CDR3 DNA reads TGTGCCAGCAGTCTCGTCCCGGGACAGGGTGGGACCTATTTT.